This TCR beta chain was identified in a study of blood T cell repertoires in COVID-19. The protocol was immunoSEQ multiplex PCR, while the TCRdb copy is restricted to in-frame clones and leaves out a portion. The repertoire holds about 69,000 clones, with around 90% as singletons. Germline V lookup: CDR1 SQVTM, CDR2 ANQGSEA. Trimming cost V 7 bases and J 1 base, with 20 bases left between them. This CDR3 comprises 17 residues. This rearrangement joins TRBV29-1 to TRBJ2-6, with D possibly TRBD2 on 6 matching bases. Sequencing was done on a sample of peripheral blood. The sequence was obtained from a man aged 50 to 60 with acute or convalescent COVID-19. The CDR3 DNA reads as TGCAGCGGCGCATCAGGGACTTCCGAGTCTGGGGCCAACGTCCTGACTTTC. Translated, it gives CSGASGTSESGANVLTF.